A selection of T cell receptor beta chains follows, all from one sample in a study of blood T cells in healthy people across ages. MiXCR, applied by TCRdb to the 5' RACE reads, yields one record per CDR3 protein. The sample contains 850,000 to 1,100,000 distinct CDR3 sequences, about two fifths of which appear only once. Sequenced material: blood. These receptors were collected from a man aged 18 to 29 in good health. Each CDR3 is given with its conserved first and last residue. The D gene is left open where the match is weak. The size entry is marked missing in some rows and otherwise reads once, few, many or a size class.

J: TRBJ1-1; V: TRBV5-1; D: NA; size: NA; CDR3: CASSLAPGSSMNTEAFF; DNA: TGCGCCAGCAGCTTGGCCCCAGGGTCATCAATGAACACTGAAGCTTTCTTT
J: TRBJ1-2; V: TRBV9; D: NA; size: few; CDR3: CASSVAQGDNYGYTF; DNA: TGTGCCAGCAGCGTAGCGCAGGGAGATAACTATGGCTACACCTTC
J: TRBJ2-3; V: TRBV20-1; D: TRBD2; size: NA; CDR3: CSAALGGSTDTQYF; DNA: TGCAGTGCCGCCTTGGGGGGGAGCACAGATACGCAGTATTTT
J: TRBJ2-5; V: TRBV10-3; D: NA; size: NA; CDR3: CAISESIKPIGETQYF; DNA: TGTGCCATCAGTGAGTCGATTAAACCGATCGGCGAGACCCAGTACTTC
J: TRBJ2-4; V: TRBV6-2/TRBV6-3; D: NA; size: few; CDR3: CASSYEGSGAIQYF; DNA: TGTGCCAGCAGTTACGAGGGTAGCGGTGCCATTCAGTACTTC
J: TRBJ1-1; V: TRBV7-9; D: NA; size: once; CDR3: CASSLNPNEAFF; DNA: TGTGCCAGCAGCTTAAATCCGAACGAAGCTTTCTTT
J: TRBJ2-4; V: TRBV5-1; D: NA; size: once; CDR3: CASSLVRTEGWAKNIQYF; DNA: TGCGCCAGCAGCCTAGTGAGGACAGAGGGCTGGGCCAAAAACATTCAGTACTTC
J: TRBJ2-1; V: TRBV9; D: TRBD2; size: few; CDR3: CASSPSGEGYNEQFF; DNA: TGTGCCAGCAGCCCCTCGGGGGAGGGATACAATGAGCAGTTCTTC
J: TRBJ2-3; V: TRBV25-1; D: TRBD2; size: NA; CDR3: CACRTSGGITDTQYF; DNA: TGTGCCTGCAGAACTAGCGGGGGAATCACAGATACGCAGTATTTT
J: TRBJ2-5; V: TRBV12-3/TRBV12-4; D: TRBD2; size: NA; CDR3: CASSFSASGGIEQYF; DNA: TGTGCCAGCAGTTTCAGTGCTAGCGGGGGAATTGAGCAGTACTTC
J: TRBJ2-7; V: TRBV20-1; D: NA; size: NA; CDR3: CSARGSQGRAYNEQYF; DNA: TGCAGTGCTAGAGGGTCCCAGGGCAGGGCATACAATGAGCAGTACTTC
J: TRBJ1-2; V: TRBV2; D: NA; size: NA; CDR3: CASSHYRTLEDGYTF; DNA: TGTGCCAGCAGTCATTACAGGACCCTGGAGGATGGCTACACCTTC
J: TRBJ1-1; V: TRBV20-1; D: NA; size: few; CDR3: CSAIGGQTNTEAFF; DNA: TGCAGTGCTATCGGTGGGCAGACGAACACTGAAGCTTTCTTT
J: TRBJ1-2; V: TRBV19; D: NA; size: NA; CDR3: CASSIDQGAGYTF; DNA: TGTGCCAGTAGTATAGATCAGGGAGCTGGCTACACCTTC
J: TRBJ1-1; V: TRBV4-3; D: TRBD1; size: NA; CDR3: CASSQETGALNTEAFF; DNA: TGCGCCAGCAGCCAGGAGACAGGGGCGTTGAACACTGAAGCTTTCTTT
J: TRBJ1-5; V: TRBV6-5; D: NA; size: NA; CDR3: CASSYSRGRQPQHF; DNA: TGTGCCAGCAGTTACTCCAGGGGCAGGCAGCCCCAGCATTTT
J: TRBJ2-3; V: TRBV10-3; D: TRBD2; size: NA; CDR3: CAISPGLAADTQYF; DNA: TGTGCCATCAGCCCGGGACTAGCGGCAGATACGCAGTATTTT
J: TRBJ2-3; V: TRBV9; D: TRBD2; size: few; CDR3: CASSPHGGVVDTQYF; DNA: TGTGCCAGCAGCCCCCACGGGGGGGTTGTTGATACGCAGTATTTT
J: TRBJ2-5; V: TRBV11-2; D: NA; size: NA; CDR3: CASSLVWGGVDTQYF; DNA: TGTGCCAGCAGCTTAGTGTGGGGCGGGGTTGACACCCAGTACTTC
J: TRBJ2-2; V: TRBV6-6; D: NA; size: NA; CDR3: CASSYPPPRSNTGELFF; DNA: TGTGCCAGCAGTTACCCTCCCCCCAGATCGAACACCGGGGAGCTGTTTTTT
J: TRBJ1-1; V: TRBV6-5; D: NA; size: NA; CDR3: CAGSVGRIGTEAFF; DNA: TGTGCCGGCAGTGTCGGGAGGATCGGGACTGAAGCTTTCTTT
J: TRBJ2-7; V: TRBV6-5; D: TRBD2; size: NA; CDR3: CASSSTSGRYNEQYF; DNA: TGTGCCAGCAGTTCGACTAGCGGGCGGTACAATGAGCAGTACTTC
J: TRBJ2-1; V: TRBV14; D: NA; size: NA; CDR3: CASSQGTFFYNEQFF; DNA: TGTGCCAGCAGCCAAGGGACATTTTTTTACAATGAGCAGTTCTTC
J: TRBJ1-1; V: TRBV16; D: NA; size: few; CDR3: CASSQRQDTEAFF; DNA: TGTGCCAGCAGCCAAAGGCAGGACACTGAAGCTTTCTTT
J: TRBJ1-1; V: TRBV6-5; D: NA; size: NA; CDR3: CASSSWTGGNPTEAFF; DNA: TGTGCCAGCAGTTCCTGGACGGGAGGGAACCCCACTGAAGCTTTCTTT
J: TRBJ2-7; V: TRBV20-1; D: NA; size: few; CDR3: CSASRGLAETSVDEQYF; DNA: TGCAGTGCTAGTAGGGGGCTAGCGGAGACTTCGGTCGACGAGCAGTACTTC
J: TRBJ2-3; V: TRBV3-1; D: NA; size: few; CDR3: CASSQDNRIPPTDTQYF; DNA: TGTGCCAGCAGCCAAGACAACAGGATACCACCCACAGATACGCAGTATTTT
J: TRBJ2-5; V: TRBV5-1; D: NA; size: NA; CDR3: CASSLAGLLGQETQYF; DNA: TGCGCCAGCAGCTTGGCTGGTTTGTTGGGACAAGAGACCCAGTACTTC
J: TRBJ2-7; V: TRBV21-1; D: NA; size: NA; CDR3: CASSNRTFEPLPEQYF; DNA: TGTGCCAGCAGCAACCGGACTTTCGAACCCCTGCCCGAGCAGTACTTC
J: TRBJ2-2; V: TRBV7-6; D: NA; size: once; CDR3: CASSLAGGAPNTGELFF; DNA: TGTGCCAGCAGCTTAGCGGGGGGGGCACCCAACACCGGGGAGCTGTTTTTT
J: TRBJ1-1; V: TRBV4-1; D: NA; size: NA; CDR3: CASSQDFSEGYTEAFF; DNA: TGCGCCAGCAGCCAAGATTTTAGCGAGGGTTACACTGAAGCTTTCTTT
J: TRBJ1-2; V: TRBV27; D: TRBD1; size: NA; CDR3: CASSLSTGTRGYTF; DNA: TGTGCCAGCAGTTTGTCGACAGGGACACGTGGCTACACCTTC
J: TRBJ1-2; V: TRBV19; D: NA; size: NA; CDR3: CASGIPTLYGYTF; DNA: TGTGCCAGTGGAATTCCGACCCTCTATGGCTACACCTTC
J: TRBJ1-5; V: TRBV28; D: NA; size: once; CDR3: CASSPPGRGRYSNQPQHF; DNA: TGTGCCAGCAGTCCACCCGGACGGGGGAGATATAGCAATCAGCCCCAGCATTTT
J: TRBJ1-1; V: TRBV10-3; D: NA; size: NA; CDR3: CAIRQPQGGTEAFF; DNA: TGTGCCATCAGGCAGCCCCAGGGTGGCACTGAAGCTTTCTTT
J: TRBJ1-5; V: TRBV19; D: NA; size: NA; CDR3: CASSPAVNQPQHF; DNA: TGTGCCAGTAGTCCGGCCGTCAATCAGCCCCAGCATTTT